This T cell receptor beta chain derives from a study of blood T cell repertoires in COVID-19. The wider study: The United States, Italy and Spain provided the acute and convalescent COVID-19 samples.

The CDR3 length is 16 residues. From germline, CDR1 is MNHEY and CDR2 SMNVEV (reference sequence). V shed 6 bases and J 0 bases; nucleotides not matched to a gene: 5. TCRdb's copy holds only in-frame clones and misses some; the assay was immunoSEQ multiplex PCR. Among about 78,000 clones listed, about 89% were seen once. The sequence derives from a man in his forties or fifties with active or convalescent COVID-19. This chain joins TRBV27 and TRBJ2-1; 10 nucleotides match TRBD1. Sequenced input: peripheral blood. The CDR3 nucleotides are TGTGCCAGCAGGGGGGGGGACAGGGGCTCCTACAATGAGCAGTTCTTC. This translates into CASRGGDRGSYNEQFF.